The entry below gives a single T cell receptor (beta chain) sequence along with its context. What it binds is not known. These data originate in a study of beta chain features in type 1 diabetes. Study observations and caveats: The study left unresolved whether HLA type influences TCRB rearrangement. Comparison showed that naive, central memory and Treg TCRB repertoires appeared more similar among patients than among healthy donors.

The isolated RNA, all of it, was reverse transcribed, so expressed TCRB transcripts were what got sequenced. Generated by immunoSEQ multiplex PCR, the TCRdb table keeps only in-frame clones and is missing some. The table has some 410,000 clones, 10% to 12% seen once. The CDR3 length is 15 residues. Per germline, CDR1 LGHNA and CDR2 YSLEER. The ends were cut back, 4 bases at V and 3 bases at J, with 15 bases in the middle. This receptor was taken from a young woman in good health. Material: naive CD4+ T cells from blood. The chain is built from TRBV4-3 and TRBJ1-2; TRBD1 might be the D (5 bases). The DNA for the CDR3 is TGCGCCAGCAGCCCAGTTCTCGGGGACTACTATGGCTACACCTTC. It codes for CASSPVLGDYYGYTF.